This T cell receptor beta chain was documented in a study of control samples from healthy donors and cancer patients. There are 14 residues in the CDR3. The germline gives CDR1 KGHSH, CDR2 LQKENI. Between the trimmed V and J ends, which lost 3 bases and 0 bases, there was a span of 7 bases. TCRdb keeps only in-frame clones here, not all; method: immunoSEQ multiplex PCR. The sample lists roughly 43,000 clones; over 75% were seen once. There are a few counts of this clone. This sample includes further DNA sequences coding for the same CDR3. The chain couples TRBV18 to TRBJ2-3; D ambiguous. The source of this sequence is a woman aged 60-70 years with lung cancer. The sequencing sample was made of PBMCs. This CDR3 is CASSPRPSTDTQYF. Written as DNA, the CDR3 is TGTGCCAGCTCACCTCGACCCAGCACAGATACGCAGTATTTT.